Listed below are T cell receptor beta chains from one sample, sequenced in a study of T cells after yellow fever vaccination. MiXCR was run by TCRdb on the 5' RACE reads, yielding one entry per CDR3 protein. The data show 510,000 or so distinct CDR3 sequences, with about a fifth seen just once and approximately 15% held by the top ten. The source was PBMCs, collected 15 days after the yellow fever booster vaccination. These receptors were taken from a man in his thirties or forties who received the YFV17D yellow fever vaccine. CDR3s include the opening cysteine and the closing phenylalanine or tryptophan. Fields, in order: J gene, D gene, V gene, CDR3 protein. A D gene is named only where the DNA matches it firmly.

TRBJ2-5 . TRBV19 CASSTTWVGPQETQYF
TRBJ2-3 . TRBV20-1 CSAPLPGSRGADTQYF
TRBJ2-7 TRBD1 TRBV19 CASSQGQGSKPYEQYF
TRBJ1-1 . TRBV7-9 CASSLTGFEAFF
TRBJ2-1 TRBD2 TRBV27 CASSSLTSGRPHEQFF
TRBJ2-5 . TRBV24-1 CATSDAVPGEETQYF
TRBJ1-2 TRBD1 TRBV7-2 CASSSRGYRGYTF
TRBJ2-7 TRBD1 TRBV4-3 CASSRGTGLGEQYF
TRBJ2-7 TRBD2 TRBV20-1 CSARGDQAGVGEQYF
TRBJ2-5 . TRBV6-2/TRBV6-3 CASSYGTTGRETQYF
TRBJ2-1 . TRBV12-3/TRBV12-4 CASSLSWERDNEQFF
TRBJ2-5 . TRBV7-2 CASSLAISETQYF
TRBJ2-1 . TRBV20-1 CSARKGAGSYNEQFF
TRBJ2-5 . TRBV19 CASSLGIPPGDQYF
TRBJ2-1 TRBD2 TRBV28 CATRFIAGLYNEQFF
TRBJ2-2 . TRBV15 CATSTTGFDTGELFF
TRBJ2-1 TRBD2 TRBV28 CASSFSGRGSYNEQFF
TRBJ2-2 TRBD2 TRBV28 CASSLLSGRVGTGELFF
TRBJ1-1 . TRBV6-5 CASSYSMQFTEAFF
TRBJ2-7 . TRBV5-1 CASSLAVATSSYEQYF
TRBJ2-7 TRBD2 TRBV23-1 CASSQSGTSGRREQYF
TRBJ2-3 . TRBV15 CATSRDSSSTDTQYF